Sequencing of this T cell receptor (beta chain) was carried out in a study of T cell repertoires in cytomegalovirus infection. About the study: It can be stated that public TCR beta signatures indicated CMV infection as well as a matching HLA type.

TCRdb re-called the reads with MiXCR, one entry per CDR3 protein. The sample consists of about 890,000 distinct CDR3 sequences, roughly 30% of them appearing once. This clonotype occurred a few times. Its antigen is still unknown. CDR1 and CDR2 from the germline V gene are LNHNV and YYDKDF (reference sequence). Trimming took 5 bases from V and 10 from J; bases not matched to a gene: 12. The CDR3 runs 17 residues. The chain joins TRBV15 to TRBJ2-1; 15 nucleotides agree with TRBD2. The clonotype was recovered from a human donor in good health (CMV status not recorded). Some clones in this sample may be carry-over from other donors' samples. The sequencing here drew on cultured CD8+ T cells from PBMCs, taken from culture after CMV antigen stimulation. CDR3 nucleotides: TGTGCCACCAGCGTGGGACTAGCGGGGGGCCCTACAGAAGAGCAGTTCTTC. Translation gives CATSVGLAGGPTEEQFF.